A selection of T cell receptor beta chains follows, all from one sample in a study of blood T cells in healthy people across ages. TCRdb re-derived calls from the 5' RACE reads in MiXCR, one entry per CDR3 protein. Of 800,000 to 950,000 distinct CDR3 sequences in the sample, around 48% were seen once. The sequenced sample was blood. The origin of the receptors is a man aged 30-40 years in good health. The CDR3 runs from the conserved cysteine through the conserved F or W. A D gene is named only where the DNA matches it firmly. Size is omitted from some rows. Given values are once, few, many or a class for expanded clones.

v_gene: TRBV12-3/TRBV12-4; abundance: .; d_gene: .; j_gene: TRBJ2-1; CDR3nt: TGTGCCAGCAGAATAATCGATGAGCAGTTCTTC; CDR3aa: CASRIIDEQFF
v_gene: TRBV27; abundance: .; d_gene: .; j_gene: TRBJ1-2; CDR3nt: TGTGCCAGCAGTTTACAGGGACCGGACTATGGCTACACCTTC; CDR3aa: CASSLQGPDYGYTF
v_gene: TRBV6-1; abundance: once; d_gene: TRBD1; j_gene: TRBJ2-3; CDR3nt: TGTGCCAGCAGTGACCAGGACAGGGTTGGCACAGATACGCAGTATTTT; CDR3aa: CASSDQDRVGTDTQYF
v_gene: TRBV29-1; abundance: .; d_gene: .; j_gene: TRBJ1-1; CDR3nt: TGCAGCGTTGAAAGGGGACTGGGAGCTTTCTTT; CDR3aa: CSVERGLGAFF
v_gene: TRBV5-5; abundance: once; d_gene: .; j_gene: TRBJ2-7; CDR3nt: TGTGCCAGCAGCTTAATGGGGACTTCCTCCGAGCAGTACTTC; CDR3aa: CASSLMGTSSEQYF
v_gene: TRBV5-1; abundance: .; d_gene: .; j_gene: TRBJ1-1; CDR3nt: TGCGCCAGCAGCTTGAAGGGTCAGGGTTTCATGAACACTGAAGCTTTCTTT; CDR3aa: CASSLKGQGFMNTEAFF
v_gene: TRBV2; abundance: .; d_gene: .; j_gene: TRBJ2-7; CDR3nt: TGTGCCAGCCGGAGCGCGGACGAGCAGTACTTC; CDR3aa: CASRSADEQYF
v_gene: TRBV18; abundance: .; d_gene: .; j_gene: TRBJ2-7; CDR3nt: TGTGCCAGCTCGCCCCGACAGGAGTCTTCCTACGAGCAGTACTTC; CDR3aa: CASSPRQESSYEQYF
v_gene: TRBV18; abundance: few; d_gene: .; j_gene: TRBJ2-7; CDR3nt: TGTGCCAGCGGGCCTACTAGCTCCTACGAGCAGTACTTC; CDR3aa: CASGPTSSYEQYF
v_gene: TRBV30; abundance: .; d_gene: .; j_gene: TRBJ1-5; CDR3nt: TGTGCCTGGAGTGTCTTAGGGGACAATCAGCCCCAGCATTTT; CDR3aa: CAWSVLGDNQPQHF
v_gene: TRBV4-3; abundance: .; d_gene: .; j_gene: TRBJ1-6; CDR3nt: TGCGCCAGCAGCCAAGATTTCTCGTCGGATCTTTCGGGCTCACCCCTCCACTTT; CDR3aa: CASSQDFSSDLSGSPLHF
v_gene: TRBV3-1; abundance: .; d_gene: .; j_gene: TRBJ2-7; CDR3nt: TGTGCCAGCAGCCAACTGGGTTCCTCTCAGGAGCAGTACTTC; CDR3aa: CASSQLGSSQEQYF
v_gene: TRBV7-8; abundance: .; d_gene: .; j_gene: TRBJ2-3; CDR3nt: TGTGCCAGCAGCTTAACGAGGACACGCCGCGCCCCAGATACGCAGTATTTT; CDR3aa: CASSLTRTRRAPDTQYF
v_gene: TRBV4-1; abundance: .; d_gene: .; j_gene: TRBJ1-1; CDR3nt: TGCGCCAGCAGCCTAAGGGCCCTTTTCCACACTGAAGCTTTCTTT; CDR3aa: CASSLRALFHTEAFF
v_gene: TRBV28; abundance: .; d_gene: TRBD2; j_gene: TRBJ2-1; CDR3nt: TGTGCCAGCAGGGACGCTAGCGGGGGGGCCTATAATGAGCAGTTCTTC; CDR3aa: CASRDASGGAYNEQFF
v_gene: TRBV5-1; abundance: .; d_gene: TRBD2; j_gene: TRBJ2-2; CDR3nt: TGCGCCAGCAGCTTTACTAGCGGTAACACCGGGGAGCTGTTTTTT; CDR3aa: CASSFTSGNTGELFF
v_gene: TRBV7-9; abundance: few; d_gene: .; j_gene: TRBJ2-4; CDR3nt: TGTGCCAGCAGCCACACAGGGGCCAAAAACATTCAGTACTTC; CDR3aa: CASSHTGAKNIQYF
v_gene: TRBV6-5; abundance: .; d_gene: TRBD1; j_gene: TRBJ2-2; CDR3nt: TGTGCCAGCAGTTACGGGACAGGAGCCACCGGGGAGCTGTTTTTT; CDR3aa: CASSYGTGATGELFF
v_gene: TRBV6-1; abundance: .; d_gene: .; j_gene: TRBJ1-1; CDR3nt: TGTGCCAGCATTTTACAGGCGAACACTGAAGCTTTCTTT; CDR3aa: CASILQANTEAFF
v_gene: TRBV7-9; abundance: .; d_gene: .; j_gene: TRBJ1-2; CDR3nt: TGTGCCAGCAGTGCGGAGAACTATGGCTACACCTTC; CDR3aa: CASSAENYGYTF
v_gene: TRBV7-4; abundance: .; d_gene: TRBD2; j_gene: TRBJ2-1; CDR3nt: TGTGCCAGCAGGCCTTCCGGCCTAGCGGAAGTAAGCTCCTACAATGAGCGGTTCTTC; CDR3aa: CASRPSGLAEVSSYNERFF
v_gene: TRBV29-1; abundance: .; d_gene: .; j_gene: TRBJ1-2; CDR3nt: TGCAGCGTTGACGGGATCGACTATGGCTACACCTTC; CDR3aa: CSVDGIDYGYTF
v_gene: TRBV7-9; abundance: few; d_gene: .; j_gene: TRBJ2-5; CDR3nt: TGTGCCAGCAGCAACACAGGGTTCGCGAAGACCCAGTACTTC; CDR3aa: CASSNTGFAKTQYF
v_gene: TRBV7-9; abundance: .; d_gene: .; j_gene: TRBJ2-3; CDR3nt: TGTGCCAGCAGCTTAGGCGGACCGGGACTGCGCACAGATACGCAGTATTTT; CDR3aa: CASSLGGPGLRTDTQYF
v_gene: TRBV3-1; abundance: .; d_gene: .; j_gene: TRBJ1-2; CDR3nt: TGTGCCAGCGGTGGGGGTGACTTCTATGGCTACACCTTC; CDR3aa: CASGGGDFYGYTF
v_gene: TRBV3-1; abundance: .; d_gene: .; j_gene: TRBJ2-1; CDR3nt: TGTGCCAGCAGCCAAGTATCGTCGGGGGAGCAGTTCTTC; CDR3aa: CASSQVSSGEQFF
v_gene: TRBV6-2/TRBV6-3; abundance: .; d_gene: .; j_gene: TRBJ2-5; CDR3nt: TGTGCCAGCAGCTCCGGGACTTACGGCCAAGAGACCCAGTACTTC; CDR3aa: CASSSGTYGQETQYF
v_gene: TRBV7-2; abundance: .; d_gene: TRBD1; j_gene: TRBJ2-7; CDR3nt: TGTTCCAGCAGACAGGGCTTAGGGGAGCAGTACTTC; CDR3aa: CSSRQGLGEQYF
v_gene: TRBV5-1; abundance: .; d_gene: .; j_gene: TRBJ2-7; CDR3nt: TGCGCCAGCAGCTGGACGGGGCCTGACTACGAGCAGTACTTC; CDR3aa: CASSWTGPDYEQYF
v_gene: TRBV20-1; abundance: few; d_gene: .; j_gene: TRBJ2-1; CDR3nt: TGCAGTGCTAGTCGTCCCGGCGAGTACAATGAGCAGTTCTTC; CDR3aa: CSASRPGEYNEQFF
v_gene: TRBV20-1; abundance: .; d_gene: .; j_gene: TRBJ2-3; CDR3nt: TGCAGTGCTAGGCAGGGGTTTATAGAGACGCAGTATTTT; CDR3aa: CSARQGFIETQYF
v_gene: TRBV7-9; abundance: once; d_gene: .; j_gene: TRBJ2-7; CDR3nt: TGTGCCAGCAGCACCTATGGGGGACACTACGAGCAGTACTTC; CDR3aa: CASSTYGGHYEQYF
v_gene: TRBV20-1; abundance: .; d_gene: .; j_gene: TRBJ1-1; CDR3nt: TGCAGTGCTGAGGGCCCCTCAGGGGCCCGGAACACTGAAGCTTTCTTT; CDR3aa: CSAEGPSGARNTEAFF
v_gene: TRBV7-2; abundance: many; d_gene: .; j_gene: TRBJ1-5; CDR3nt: TGTGCCAGCAGCCTATACAATCAGCCCCAGCATTTT; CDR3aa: CASSLYNQPQHF
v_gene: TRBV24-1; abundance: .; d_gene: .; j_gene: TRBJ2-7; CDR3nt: TGTGCCACCAGTACTCTGGACGAGCAGTACTTC; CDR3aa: CATSTLDEQYF
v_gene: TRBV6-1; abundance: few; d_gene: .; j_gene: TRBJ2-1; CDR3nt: TGTGCCAGCAGTGCTCAGGGTCTAGACAATGAGCAGTTCTTC; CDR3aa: CASSAQGLDNEQFF
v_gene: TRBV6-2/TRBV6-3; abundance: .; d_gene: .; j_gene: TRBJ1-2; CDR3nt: TGTGCCGGCAACACAGACGTCTATGGCTACACCTTC; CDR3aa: CAGNTDVYGYTF
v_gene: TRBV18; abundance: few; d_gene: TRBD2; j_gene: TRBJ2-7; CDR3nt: TGTGCCAGCTCACCACTAGCGGGGGAGTACGAGCAGTACTTC; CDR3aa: CASSPLAGEYEQYF
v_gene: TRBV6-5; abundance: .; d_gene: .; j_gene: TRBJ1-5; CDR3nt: TGTGCCAGCAGACAGGGATTAAATCAGCCCCAGCATTTT; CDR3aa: CASRQGLNQPQHF